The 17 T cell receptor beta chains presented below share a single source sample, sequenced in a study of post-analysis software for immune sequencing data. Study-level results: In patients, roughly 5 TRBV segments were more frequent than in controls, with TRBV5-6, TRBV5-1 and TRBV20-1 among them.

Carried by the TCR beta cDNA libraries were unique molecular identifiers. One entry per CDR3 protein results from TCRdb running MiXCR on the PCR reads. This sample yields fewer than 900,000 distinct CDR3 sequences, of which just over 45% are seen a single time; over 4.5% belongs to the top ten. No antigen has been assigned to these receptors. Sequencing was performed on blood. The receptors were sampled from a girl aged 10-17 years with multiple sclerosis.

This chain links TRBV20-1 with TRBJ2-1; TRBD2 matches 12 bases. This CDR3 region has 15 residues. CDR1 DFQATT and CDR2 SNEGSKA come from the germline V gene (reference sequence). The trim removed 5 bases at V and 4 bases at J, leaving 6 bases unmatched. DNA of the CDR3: TGCAGTGCTCCAGGACTAGCGGGACCTTACAATGAGCAGTTCTTC. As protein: CSAPGLAGPYNEQFF.

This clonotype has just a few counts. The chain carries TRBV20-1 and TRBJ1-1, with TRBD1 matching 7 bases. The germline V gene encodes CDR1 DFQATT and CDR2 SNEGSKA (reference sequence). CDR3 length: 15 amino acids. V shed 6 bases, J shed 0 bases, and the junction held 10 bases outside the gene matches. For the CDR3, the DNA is TGCAGTGCCAAGATGACAGGGAGCATGAACACTGAAGCTTTCTTT. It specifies CSAKMTGSMNTEAFF.

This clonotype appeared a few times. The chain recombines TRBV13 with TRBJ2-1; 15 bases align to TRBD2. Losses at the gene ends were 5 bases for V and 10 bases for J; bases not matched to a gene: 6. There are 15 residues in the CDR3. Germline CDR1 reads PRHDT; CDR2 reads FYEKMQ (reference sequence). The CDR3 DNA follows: TGTGCCAGCAGCCCGGGACTAGCGGGAGGTCACGAGCAGTTCTTC. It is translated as CASSPGLAGGHEQFF.

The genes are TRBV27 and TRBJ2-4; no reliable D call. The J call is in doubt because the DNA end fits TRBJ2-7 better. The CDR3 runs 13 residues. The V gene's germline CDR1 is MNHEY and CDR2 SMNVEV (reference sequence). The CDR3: CASSSGSSCEQYF. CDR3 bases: TGTGCCAGCAGTTCGGGCAGCAGCTGCGAGCAGTACTTC.

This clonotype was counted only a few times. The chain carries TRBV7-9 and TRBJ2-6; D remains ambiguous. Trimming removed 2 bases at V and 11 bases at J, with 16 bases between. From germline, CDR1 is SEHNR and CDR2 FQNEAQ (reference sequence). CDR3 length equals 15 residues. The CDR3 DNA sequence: TGTGCCAGCAGCTTAAAGGCAGCCAAGGTCGACGTCCTGACTTTC. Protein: CASSLKAAKVDVLTF.

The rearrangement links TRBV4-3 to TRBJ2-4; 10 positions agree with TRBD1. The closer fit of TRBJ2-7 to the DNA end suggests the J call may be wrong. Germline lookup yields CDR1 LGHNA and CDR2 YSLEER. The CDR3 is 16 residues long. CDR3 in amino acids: CASSQERGQGAYEQYF. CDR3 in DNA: TGCGCCAGCAGCCAAGAGCGTGGACAGGGGGCCTACGAGCAGTACTTC.

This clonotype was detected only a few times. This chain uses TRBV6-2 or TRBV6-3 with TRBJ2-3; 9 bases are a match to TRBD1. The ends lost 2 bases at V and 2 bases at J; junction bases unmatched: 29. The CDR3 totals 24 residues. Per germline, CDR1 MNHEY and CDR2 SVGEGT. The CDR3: CASSYGWLFGRTGAVQDYTDTQYF. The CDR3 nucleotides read TGTGCCAGCAGTTACGGATGGTTATTCGGTAGGACAGGGGCCGTCCAAGACTACACAGATACGCAGTATTTT.

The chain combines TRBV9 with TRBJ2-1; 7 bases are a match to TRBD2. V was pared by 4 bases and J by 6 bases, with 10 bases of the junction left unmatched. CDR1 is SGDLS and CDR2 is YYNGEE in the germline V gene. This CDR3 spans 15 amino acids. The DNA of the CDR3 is TGTGCCAGCAGCCCCCGGACTAGTAGTTCCAATGAGCAGTTCTTC. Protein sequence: CASSPRTSSSNEQFF.

The CDR3, as DNA: TGTGCCTGGAGTGTACAGCGTAGCACAGATACGCAGTATTTT. Translating gives CAWSVQRSTDTQYF. The chain combines TRBV30 with TRBJ2-3; D not certain. This CDR3 comprises 14 residues. CDR1 and CDR2 (germline): GTSNPN, SVGIG (reference sequence). V lost 0 bases and J lost 0, with 7 bases in between.

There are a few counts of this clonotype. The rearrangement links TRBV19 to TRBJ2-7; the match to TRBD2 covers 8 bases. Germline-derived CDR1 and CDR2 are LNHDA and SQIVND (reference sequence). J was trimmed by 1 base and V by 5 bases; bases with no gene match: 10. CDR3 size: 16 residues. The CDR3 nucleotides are TGTGCCAGTAGTTGGAACGCGGGAGGAACATCCTACGAGCAGTACTTC. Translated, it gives CASSWNAGGTSYEQYF.

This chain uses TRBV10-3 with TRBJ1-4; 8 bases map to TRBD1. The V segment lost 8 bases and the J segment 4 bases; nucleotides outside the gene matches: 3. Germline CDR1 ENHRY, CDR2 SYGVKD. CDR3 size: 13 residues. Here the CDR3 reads CAIQGQVNEKLFF. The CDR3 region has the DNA TGTGCCATCCAGGGACAGGTTAATGAAAAACTGTTTTTT.

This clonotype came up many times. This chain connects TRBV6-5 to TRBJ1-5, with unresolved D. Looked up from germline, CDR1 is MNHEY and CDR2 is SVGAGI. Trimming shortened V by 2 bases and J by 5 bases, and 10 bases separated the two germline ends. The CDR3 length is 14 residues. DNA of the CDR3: TGTGCCAGCAGTTACATCAAGACCGATCAGCCCCAGCATTTT. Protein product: CASSYIKTDQPQHF.

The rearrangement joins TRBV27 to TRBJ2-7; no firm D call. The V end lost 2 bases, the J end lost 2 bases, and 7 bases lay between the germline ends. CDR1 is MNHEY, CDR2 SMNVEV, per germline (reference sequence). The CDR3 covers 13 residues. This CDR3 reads CASSLDATYEQYF. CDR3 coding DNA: TGTGCCAGCAGTTTAGACGCCACCTACGAGCAGTACTTC.

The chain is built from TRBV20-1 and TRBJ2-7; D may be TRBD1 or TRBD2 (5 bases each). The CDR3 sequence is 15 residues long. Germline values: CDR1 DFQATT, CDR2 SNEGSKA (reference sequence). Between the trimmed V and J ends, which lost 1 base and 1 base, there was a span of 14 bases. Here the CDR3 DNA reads TGCAGTGCTAGAGGGGGGTGGGTCTCGTCCTACGAGCAGTACTTC. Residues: CSARGGWVSSYEQYF.

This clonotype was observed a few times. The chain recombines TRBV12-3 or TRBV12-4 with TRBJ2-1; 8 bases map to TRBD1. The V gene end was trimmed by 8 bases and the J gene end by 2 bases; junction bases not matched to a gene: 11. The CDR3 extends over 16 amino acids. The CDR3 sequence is CASAPRGLRTYNEQFF. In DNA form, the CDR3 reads TGTGCCAGCGCCCCCAGGGGGCTCAGGACCTACAATGAGCAGTTCTTC.

CDR3 protein: CASSLAGALREQYF. The CDR3 DNA is TGTGCCAGCAGTTTAGCGGGAGCGCTCCGCGAGCAGTACTTC. The V gene is TRBV12-3 or TRBV12-4, the J gene TRBJ2-7, with a tentative D call TRBD2 (5 bases). With 0 bases removed from V and 6 bases from J, the gap between germline ends came to 12 bases. This CDR3 has 14 residues.

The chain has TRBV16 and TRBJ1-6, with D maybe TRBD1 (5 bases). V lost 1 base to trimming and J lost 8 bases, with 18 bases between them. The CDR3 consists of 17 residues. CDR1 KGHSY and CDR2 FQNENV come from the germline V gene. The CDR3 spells CASSQWPDTLLHSPLHF. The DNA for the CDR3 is TGTGCCAGCAGCCAATGGCCGGACACCTTGTTGCATTCACCCCTCCACTTT.